The clone carrying this T cell receptor beta chain was seen only a few times. Its target is unknown. The sample comes from a study of CD8 T cells in ankylosing spondylitis. TCRdb used MiXCR to reprocess the 5' RACE reads, holding one entry per CDR3 protein. The data contain about 510,000 distinct CDR3 sequences, approximately 5% of them seen just once; the ten biggest clones take up approximately 3.5%. The study's findings and limits: Within ankylosing spondylitis blood, a TCR beta motif made up of under 10 highly homologous variants appeared to be characteristic. With a CD8+ phenotype, disease-linked clones were relatively rare in peripheral blood.

The TCR was taken from a male donor with ankylosing spondylitis. The sequenced sample was blood, either unsorted or a sorted T cell fraction (not recorded which).

Written as DNA, the CDR3 is TGTGCCAGCAGCGCCTCAGGGACCGAGCAGTACTTC. Protein: CASSASGTEQYF. V and J are TRBV9 and TRBJ2-7; D possibly uses TRBD1 or TRBD2 (5 bases each). Trimming stripped 3 bases from V and 6 bases from J, with 10 bases between. The CDR3 has 12 residues. From germline, CDR1 is SGDLS and CDR2 YYNGEE.